This T cell receptor beta chain was captured by sequencing in a study of T cells expressing NK-cell markers. The wider study: Seven donors tested HCMV-seropositive and one tested seronegative among the eight sequenced.

TCRdb re-called the 5' RACE reads and gives one entry per CDR3 protein, without DNA. This table holds about 260,000 distinct CDR3 sequences. The CDR3 spans 14 residues. Germline CDR1 SEHNR, CDR2 FQNEAQ (reference sequence). The rearrangement uses TRBV7-9 and TRBJ1-3. Source material: blood T cells: a sorted CD56 or NKG2C T cell subset, CD4+ or CD8+ T cells, or bulk PBMC T cells (not recorded which). This clonotype originated in a woman aged 18 to 75 in good health. The CDR3 region is CASSLEGSGNTIYF. Full variable domain (remainder filled in from reference TRBV7-9 and TRBJ1-3): DTGVSQNPRHKITKRGQNVTFRCDPISEHNRLYWYRQTLGQGPEFLTYFQNEAQLEKSRLLSDRFSAERPKGSFSTLEIQRTEQGDSAMYLCASSLEGSGNTIYFGEGSWLTVV.